This is a list of T cell receptor beta chains from one sample in a study of cytotoxic CD8 clonotypes in ibrutinib-treated CLL. Assay: immunoSEQ multiplex PCR; the TCRdb copy retains only in-frame clones and omits some. The table records about 56,000 clones, over 55% of them present only once. Source: PBMCs, taken after 24 months of ibrutinib treatment. These receptors all stem from a human donor with chronic lymphocytic leukemia. The CDR3 runs from the conserved cysteine through the conserved F or W. A D gene is named only where the DNA matches it firmly. Rows may omit the clone size; those that give it use once, few, many or a size class.

size | J | D | V | DNA | CDR3
. | TRBJ1-1 | . | TRBV28 | TGTGCCAGCAGAGACTACATTGAAGCTTTCTTT | CASRDYIEAFF
. | TRBJ2-2 | . | TRBV5-1 | TGCGCCAGCGGCCTGGAAGCGACTAACACCGGGGAGCTGTTTTTT | CASGLEATNTGELFF
once | TRBJ1-1 | . | TRBV6-1 | TGTGCCAGCATACCCCCCCTTACTGAAGCTTTCTTT | CASIPPLTEAFF
many | TRBJ2-3 | . | TRBV5-1 | TGCGCCAGCAGCTTCCGTCCCACAGATACGCAGTATTTT | CASSFRPTDTQYF
once | TRBJ2-2 | . | TRBV6-1 | TGTGCCAGCAGTACGGGACTCAACACCGGGGAGCTGTTTTTT | CASSTGLNTGELFF
. | TRBJ2-7 | . | TRBV28 | TGTGCCAGCAGTTTCGTGGCCAGGGAGGTCTCCTACGAGCAGTACTTC | CASSFVAREVSYEQYF
. | TRBJ2-1 | TRBD2 | TRBV7-6 | TGTGCCAGCACGCGGACTAGCGGGATTAATGAGCAGTTCTTC | CASTRTSGINEQFF
few | TRBJ2-1 | TRBD1 | TRBV5-1 | TGCGCCAGCAGCGAAACTCCTAAACAGGGGTCCCATGAGCAGTTCTTC | CASSETPKQGSHEQFF
. | TRBJ2-5 | . | TRBV5-1 | TGCGCCAGCAGCTTGGTTCCCGACAGGCTACAAGAGACCCAGTACTTC | CASSLVPDRLQETQYF
. | TRBJ2-3 | . | TRBV11-1 | TGTGCCAGCAGCCCCCGCGGGGGCCCGGATACGCAGTATTTT | CASSPRGGPDTQYF
. | TRBJ2-3 | . | TRBV4-2 | TGTGCCAGCAGCCAAGGCGAGGGTTTCGCCACAGATACGCAGTATTTT | CASSQGEGFATDTQYF
few | TRBJ2-1 | . | TRBV11-3 | TGTGCCAGCAGCTTAGCTGCCATTTACAATGAGCAGTTCTTC | CASSLAAIYNEQFF
many | TRBJ1-2 | . | TRBV29-1 | TGCAGCGTTGGGGCAGAACACTATGGCTACACCTTC | CSVGAEHYGYTF
. | TRBJ1-3 | . | TRBV5-1 | TGCGCCAGCAGCCCGCGGGGTTACTCTGGAAACACCATATATTTT | CASSPRGYSGNTIYF
. | TRBJ2-1 | TRBD2 | TRBV28 | TGTGCCAGCAGTCCAAGGGGACTAGCGGGTGCCTACAATGAGCAGTTCTTC | CASSPRGLAGAYNEQFF
. | TRBJ2-3 | . | TRBV6-6 | TGTGCCAGCAGAGATAGCGGAAGCACAGATACGCAGTATTTT | CASRDSGSTDTQYF
few | TRBJ2-3 | . | TRBV27 | TGTGCCAGCAGTCGAAGATCGATCACAGATACGCAGTATTTT | CASSRRSITDTQYF
once | TRBJ1-2 | . | TRBV7-8 | TGTGCCAGCAGCTTAGCGTACTCGGCAGGGCCCACCTTC | CASSLAYSAGPTF
few | TRBJ1-5 | TRBD1 | TRBV28 | TGTGCCAGCAGTTATACAGGGGGAAGTCAGCCCCAGCATTTT | CASSYTGGSQPQHF
. | TRBJ2-1 | . | TRBV28 | TGTGCCAGCAGGTTGGCTAACTCCTACAATGAGCAGTTCTTC | CASRLANSYNEQFF
few | TRBJ1-2 | TRBD1 | TRBV27 | TGTGCCAGCAGTGAAGGGGACAGGGGGACCTATGGCTACACCTTC | CASSEGDRGTYGYTF
few | TRBJ2-5 | TRBD2 | TRBV2 | TGTGCCAGCAGTACTAGCGGGGGGGCCTGGGAGACCCAGTACTTC | CASSTSGGAWETQYF
. | TRBJ2-1 | . | TRBV23-1 | TGCGCCAGCAGTCAATCCAGGATCCCCGGTGAGCAGTTCTTC | CASSQSRIPGEQFF
. | TRBJ2-1 | TRBD2 | TRBV5-1 | TGCGCCAGTTCGAGCGGGGGTGTCTACAATGAGCAGTTCTTC | CASSSGGVYNEQFF
. | TRBJ1-2 | . | TRBV6-5 | TGTGCCAGCAGTTATGACAGTAAGAACTATGGCTACACCTTC | CASSYDSKNYGYTF
few | TRBJ1-2 | . | TRBV6-5 | TGTGCCAGCACCAGGGTCGGGAAGGGCTATGGCTACACCTTC | CASTRVGKGYGYTF
. | TRBJ1-5 | TRBD1 | TRBV19 | TGTGCCAGTAGTATAGTCAGGGGGGGCGGTCAGCCCCAGCATTTT | CASSIVRGGGQPQHF
. | TRBJ2-1 | . | TRBV6-5 | TGTGCCAGCAGTTACGCCCTAGGGGTTGAGCAGTTCTTC | CASSYALGVEQFF